Listed here is a single T cell receptor beta chain. The sample belongs to a study of blood T cell repertoires in COVID-19. Sequencing used immunoSEQ multiplex PCR; TCRdb keeps in-frame clones, though not all of them. The sample has approximately 350,000 clones; around 89% are singletons. Germline CDR1 is MNHEY and CDR2 is SVGAGI. The CDR3 contains 15 residues. V lost 5 bases and J lost 2, with 16 bases in between. The receptor was derived from a woman aged 25 to 45 with COVID-19, enrolled during active disease. The chain employs TRBV6-5 and TRBJ2-7; weak D call: TRBD2 (6 bases). Sequencing was carried out using peripheral blood. In DNA form, the CDR3 reads TGTGCCAGCAGTCCCCCGGGAGCCAAGACCTACGAGCAGTACTTC. It encodes CASSPPGAKTYEQYF.